This is a list of T cell receptor beta chains from one sample in a study of blood T cell repertoires in COVID-19. Assay used: immunoSEQ multiplex PCR; TCRdb lists only in-frame clones, some missing. The sample has around 87,000 clones, about nine tenths seen once. The specimen was peripheral blood. All receptors derive from a human donor with active COVID-19. The donor label of this sample is uncertain. Each CDR3 is given with its conserved first and last residue. Each record gives: CDR3 protein, CDR3 DNA, J gene, clone size, V gene, D gene. A D gene is named only where the DNA matches it firmly. Part of the rows lack a size; the others show once, few, many or a class for expanded clones.

CASSHKGQGVITDTQYF	TGTGCCAGCAGCCACAAAGGACAGGGGGTGATCACAGATACGCAGTATTTT	TRBJ2-3	NA	TRBV3-1/TRBV3-2	TRBD1
CASTPVPQGQPQHF	TGTGCCAGCACCCCGGTCCCCCAGGGTCAGCCCCAGCATTTT	TRBJ1-5	NA	TRBV3-1/TRBV3-2	NA
CASPGPYYGYTF	TGTGCCAGCCCTGGGCCATACTATGGCTACACCTTC	TRBJ1-2	NA	TRBV11-2	NA
CASSTTGGYQPQHF	TGTGCCAGTAGTACGACAGGGGGGTATCAGCCCCAGCATTTT	TRBJ1-5	NA	TRBV19	TRBD1
CASSDSMGANEQFF	TGTGCCAGCAGTGACTCGATGGGGGCGAATGAGCAGTTCTTC	TRBJ2-1	NA	TRBV6-4	NA
CASSLYLGGNEQFF	TGTGCCAGCAGCCTATATTTGGGAGGCAATGAGCAGTTCTTC	TRBJ2-1	NA	TRBV2	NA
CASASGQISTDTQYF	TGTGCTAGTGCCTCGGGACAGATATCCACAGATACGCAGTATTTT	TRBJ2-3	NA	TRBV12-5	TRBD1
CASSEDRSKVYGYTF	TGTGCCAGCAGCGAGGACAGATCAAAAGTCTATGGCTACACCTTC	TRBJ1-2	many	TRBV5-5	NA
CASSFTGSTDTQYF	TGTGCCAGCAGCTTCACAGGGAGCACAGATACGCAGTATTTT	TRBJ2-3	NA	TRBV14	NA
CASSLQGPTYEQYF	TGTGCCAGCAGCTTACAGGGACCCACCTACGAGCAGTACTTC	TRBJ2-7	NA	TRBV5-6	NA
CASSDPGQGTLGREQYF	TGCGCCAGCAGCGACCCGGGACAGGGGACTCTGGGACGCGAGCAGTACTTC	TRBJ2-7	once	TRBV5-1	TRBD1
CASSGVGYTF	TGTGCCAGCAGCGGAGTAGGCTACACCTTC	TRBJ1-2	NA	TRBV7-9	NA
CASSLATGGTEAFF	TGTGCCAGCAGCTTAGCCACAGGGGGCACTGAAGCTTTCTTT	TRBJ1-1	NA	TRBV7-9	TRBD1
CASRPGTGSSYEQYF	TGTGCCAGTAGGCCTGGGACAGGGAGCTCCTACGAGCAGTACTTC	TRBJ2-7	NA	TRBV19	TRBD1
CASSLRQEANQPQHF	TGTGCCAGCAGCTTGAGGCAGGAAGCCAATCAGCCCCAGCATTTT	TRBJ1-5	NA	TRBV5-5	NA
CASSLASYEQYF	TGTGCCAGCAGCTTAGCTAGCTACGAGCAGTACTTC	TRBJ2-7	NA	TRBV11-2	NA
CASSTDSYGGELFF	TGTGCCAGCAGCACGGACAGTTACGGCGGGGAGCTGTTTTTT	TRBJ2-2	NA	TRBV14	NA
CASKPGQVNTGELFF	TGTGCCAGTAAGCCGGGACAGGTCAACACCGGGGAGCTGTTTTTT	TRBJ2-2	few	TRBV9	TRBD1
CASPSPLHF	TGCGCCAGCCCATCACCCCTCCACTTT	TRBJ1-6	NA	TRBV23-1	NA
CATPWPSYNEQFF	TGCGCTACCCCTTGGCCCTCCTACAATGAGCAGTTCTTC	TRBJ2-1	NA	TRBV23-1	NA
CASNDAGGSGNTIYF	TGTGCCAGCAATGACGCAGGGGGCTCTGGAAACACCATATATTTT	TRBJ1-3	NA	TRBV28	TRBD1
CSVGETGLSYEQYF	TGCAGCGTTGGGGAGACAGGGCTATCCTACGAGCAGTACTTC	TRBJ2-7	NA	TRBV29-1	TRBD1
CASSNDARGRLGEQYF	TGTGCCAGCAGCAATGACGCCAGGGGGCGCTTGGGGGAGCAGTACTTC	TRBJ2-7	NA	TRBV21-1	NA
CASSSTGTGGEIAGYTF	TGTGCCAGCAGTTCAACCGGGACAGGGGGCGAAATTGCTGGCTACACCTTC	TRBJ1-2	once	TRBV27	TRBD1
CASSQSQGGTYEQYF	TGTGCCAGCAGCCAAAGCCAGGGGGGAACCTACGAGCAGTACTTC	TRBJ2-7	NA	TRBV7-9	NA
CASSGHNQMREQYF	TGTGCCAGCAGCGGACATAATCAAATGAGGGAGCAGTACTTC	TRBJ2-7	NA	TRBV2	NA
CASSQPTGARSYEQYF	TGCGCCAGCAGCCAGCCAACAGGGGCGCGATCCTACGAGCAGTACTTC	TRBJ2-7	NA	TRBV4-1	TRBD1
CASSPRGRGSYGYTF	TGTGCCAGCAGCCCGAGAGGCAGGGGTTCTTATGGCTACACCTTC	TRBJ1-2	NA	TRBV3-1/TRBV3-2	NA
CASTTGGATNEKLFF	TGTGCCAGCACCACAGGGGGCGCGACTAATGAAAAACTGTTTTTT	TRBJ1-4	NA	TRBV28	TRBD1
CASTPGGGNEQFF	TGTGCCAGCACCCCGGGAGGGGGCAATGAGCAGTTCTTC	TRBJ2-1	NA	TRBV28	TRBD2
CASSKQSGNGYTF	TGTGCCAGCAGCAAACAATCGGGGAATGGCTACACCTTC	TRBJ1-2	NA	TRBV3-1/TRBV3-2	NA
CASSLEARAGNTIYF	TGTGCCAGCAGCTTAGAGGCCAGGGCTGGAAACACCATATATTTT	TRBJ1-3	NA	TRBV7-9	NA
CASSTTDRDDQPQHF	TGTGCCAGTAGTACAACAGACAGGGACGATCAGCCCCAGCATTTT	TRBJ1-5	NA	TRBV19	TRBD1
CASSTQNRAGGELFF	TGCGCCAGCAGCACCCAGAACAGGGCTGGCGGGGAGCTGTTTTTT	TRBJ2-2	NA	TRBV5-1	NA
CASNRQGRNEKLFF	TGTGCCAGCAACCGACAGGGCAGAAATGAAAAACTGTTTTTT	TRBJ1-4	NA	TRBV2	TRBD1
CASTRTGDLNQPQHF	TGTGCCAGCACTCGGACAGGGGACCTAAATCAGCCCCAGCATTTT	TRBJ1-5	NA	TRBV27	TRBD1
CASSMGGDTSNQPQHF	TGTGCCAGTAGTATGGGGGGAGACACTAGCAATCAGCCCCAGCATTTT	TRBJ1-5	NA	TRBV19	NA
CASSLQPRGLGHQPQHF	TGTGCCAGCAGCTTACAACCCAGGGGCCTTGGCCATCAGCCCCAGCATTTT	TRBJ1-5	NA	TRBV7-2	NA
CASSPGDRGLADTQYF	TGTGCCAGCAGCCCTGGGGACAGGGGGTTAGCAGATACGCAGTATTTT	TRBJ2-3	once	TRBV7-2	TRBD1
CASSYRGARVEKLFF	TGTGCCAGCAGTTATCGCGGGGCGCGGGTTGAAAAACTGTTTTTT	TRBJ1-4	NA	TRBV6-5	NA
CAISAGDSSYNEQFF	TGTGCCATCAGTGCAGGGGACAGCTCCTACAATGAGCAGTTCTTC	TRBJ2-1	NA	TRBV10-3	TRBD1
CASSRDTIYGYTF	TGTGCCAGCAGCCGGGACACCATCTATGGCTACACCTTC	TRBJ1-2	NA	TRBV11-2	NA
CASSSTTRLHYSYNEQFF	TGTGCCAGCAGTTCTACGACCAGGCTTCATTACTCCTACAATGAGCAGTTCTTC	TRBJ2-1	NA	TRBV28	NA
CASRGGAGRYSNQPQHF	TGTGCCAGCAGAGGAGGTGCGGGAAGATATAGCAATCAGCCCCAGCATTTT	TRBJ1-5	NA	TRBV2	NA
CASSNNGTGQFEAFF	TGTGCCAGCAGTAATAACGGGACAGGTCAATTTGAAGCTTTCTTT	TRBJ1-1	few	TRBV6-4	TRBD1
CASSLGGAGGRTYGYTF	TGTGCCAGCAGTTTAGGGGGCGCAGGGGGCCGAACCTATGGCTACACCTTC	TRBJ1-2	NA	TRBV27	TRBD1
CASSGGQSHNSPLHF	TGTGCCAGCAGCGGGGGACAGAGTCATAATTCACCCCTCCACTTT	TRBJ1-6	NA	TRBV9	TRBD1
CASTSVNSPLHF	TGTGCCAGTACATCGGTTAATTCACCCCTCCACTTT	TRBJ1-6	NA	TRBV19	NA
CASSQDSSGSLEQYF	TGCGCCAGCAGCCAAGACTCTAGCGGGTCCCTTGAGCAGTACTTC	TRBJ2-7	NA	TRBV4-1	TRBD2
CASSQNYGYTF	TGTGCCAGCAGCCAAAACTATGGCTACACCTTC	TRBJ1-2	NA	TRBV7-9	NA
CASSGTGTGENIQYF	TGTGCCAGCAGTGGGACCGGGACAGGGGAAAATATTCAGTACTTC	TRBJ2-4	NA	TRBV27	TRBD1